This record covers a single T cell receptor beta chain. No cognate antigen has been identified for it. Base qualities are missing; no much larger clone stands one base away. This entry belongs to a study of T cells in Graves' hyperthyroidism and ophthalmopathy (dated by TCRdb to about 2019). About the investigation overall: Peripheral blood samples were taken at initial diagnosis, before any treatment was given. The paper reports TCR Vbeta CDR3 sequencing of approximately 140 peripheral blood samples: approximately 41 ophthalmopathy, fewer than 80 hyperthyroidism and approximately 17 progressor patients. To identify TCR V-J signatures that set the groups apart, the researchers used a discovery cohort of about a hundred patients, made up of roughly 40 with Graves' ophthalmopathy and about 60 with stable Graves' hyperthyroidism. The study also compared thyroid tissue and blood T-cell repertoires from about six Graves' hyperthyroidism patients. After sampling, hyperthyroidism patients received methimazole starting at 30 mg daily, and ophthalmopathy patients received high-dose intravenous methylprednisolone. The 100 discovery patients were randomly split 7:3 into training and test sets. Prospective prediction of ophthalmopathy was tested in an independent validation cohort of approximately 19 hyperthyroidism patients and some 17 patients who later progressed to ophthalmopathy. Overall results and qualifications from the work: Sample size was not statistically predetermined, and blinding of investigators to group allocation was not performed. Most expanded thyroid clonotypes (frequency above 0.001) were also detected in blood, suggesting blood repertoires may reflect thyroid immune responses. In validation, the model predicted progression to ophthalmopathy with roughly 70% sensitivity and roughly 75% specificity, a median of approximately 6.7 months before onset. A model built on a 13 V-J signature distinguished ophthalmopathy from stable hyperthyroidism, reaching 85% to 90% sensitivity and around 81% specificity in cross-validation and 80%/75% in testing.

Including the terminal cysteine and phenylalanine, the CDR3 comprises 15 residues. Only the CDR3 DNA is retained, 45 bases long and in frame from the first base. In the germline V gene (reference sequence), CDR1 corresponds to MNHEY and CDR2 to SMNVEV. From V the trimming removes 6 bases and from J it removes 3 bases, while the gene matches leave 11 bases of the junction unaccounted for. Ophthalmopathy patients had moderately to severely active disease, with a Clinical Activity Score of 3 or more, a NOSPECS grade of 4 or more, and a disease duration of less than 3 months. Any patient with an uncontrolled infection, another autoimmune disease, pregnancy or lactation was excluded. Diagnoses were established on the basis of clinical symptoms, serum thyroxine and TRAb, thyroid ultrasound, and orbital computed tomography. PBMCs were isolated from 7.5 to 10 ml of fresh peripheral blood by Ficoll-Paque density gradient centrifugation. Total RNA was extracted using Trizol reagent, and RNA quality was assessed on an Agilent 2100 Bioanalyzer.

The TCR beta CDR3 regions were amplified from RNA transcripts. The first round of RT-PCR for the TCR CDR3 was performed with the HTBI primer set and the Qiagen OneStep RT-PCR kit. Libraries were constructed in a second round of multiplex PCR, after which size selection and purification were carried out. Sequencing of the libraries was done on an Illumina HiSeq2000 using paired-end 100 bp reads. The paper's data handling went like this. SOAPnuke was used to process the raw data, throwing out any read that contained adapters or uncalled bases, had a mean Phred below 15, or lacked an exact constant-primer or identifier match. High-quality paired reads were merged with COPE v1.2.5, and unique nucleotide sequences were defined as clonotypes. Clonotypes were aligned to IMGT TRBV, TRBD and TRBJ reference segments using MiTCR v1.1. The analysis included only V-J combinations with a frequency above 0.0001, which together covered 99.2% of the repertoires. The TCS score was defined as the ratio of F50 (clonal expansion) to E x V (chaos), calculated using BLOSUM62-based TCRdist between CDR3 peptides within each V-J. Welch's t-statistics and random forest reduced 500 to 650 V-J features to 13, which were used in a naive Bayes classifier (R e1071). TCRdb itself trimmed the public reads at Q25 with fastp, ran MiXCR and retained productive beta chains. Every entry covers one CDR3 protein and lists the most common genes and DNA from its rows. TCRdb, not the authors, supplied the V and J calls. Counted in this sample were roughly 500,000 distinct CDR3 sequences; around a fifth of them appeared once. The ten largest clones add up to about half of the sample.

This receptor was taken from a woman in her seventies with Graves' ophthalmopathy. In this chain, TRBV27 is recombined with TRBJ2-7, with 7 bases matching TRBD1. The sequenced sample was blood. CDR3 protein: CASSLGTETNYEQYF. The sequence in DNA is TGTGCCAGCAGCCTCGGGACAGAAACTAACTACGAGCAGTACTTC.